These 10 T cell receptor beta chains were all obtained from the same sample, sequenced in a study of T-cell reconstitution after alpha-beta-depleted transplantation in children. Preparing the TCRbeta library involved the use of unique molecular identifiers. TCRdb processed the PCR reads anew with MiXCR; each CDR3 protein has one entry. The sample has around 300,000 distinct CDR3 sequences, around 10% seen once. Sequenced here: PBMCs, sampled before TCRalphabeta/CD19-depleted stem cell transplant. These TCRs come from a boy under three years old with acute myeloid leukemia, due to receive a stem cell transplant.

This clonotype was counted at least ten times. The chain recombines TRBV27 with TRBJ2-7; D gene uncertain. V lost 3 bases and J lost 6, with 15 bases in between. The germline gives CDR1 MNHEY, CDR2 SMNVEV (reference sequence). CDR3 size: 14 residues. In DNA form, the CDR3 reads TGTGCCAGCAGTTTTCTATCGCGCAGGTCCGAGCAGTACTTC. Amino acids: CASSFLSRRSEQYF.

This clonotype has a count of ten or more. The chain combines TRBV12-3 or TRBV12-4 with TRBJ1-5; TRBD1 is a possible D gene (6 bases). This CDR3 is built from 14 residues. Trimming left V 1 base short and J 5 bases short, with 9 bases between. The CDR3 DNA follows: TGTGCCAGCAGTTTAGGGGACACCTATCAGCCCCAGCATTTT. Protein product: CASSLGDTYQPQHF.

This clonotype was seen repeatedly, ten times or more. V usage is TRBV12-5 and J usage is TRBJ2-2, with no clear D. CDR3 length: 15 amino acids. V was shortened by 7 bases and J by 5 bases, with 17 bases between the two germline ends. Germline CDR1 LGHNT, CDR2 FRNRAP. CDR3 sequence (DNA): TGTGCTAGTGTCCTATCGGGTGGGTGGACCGGGGAGCTGTTTTTT. As protein: CASVLSGGWTGELFF.

This clonotype was found many times. The V call is TRBV5-1, the J call TRBJ2-3; D might be TRBD1 or TRBD2, each matching 5 bases. The CDR3 has 15 residues. Trimming cost V 5 bases and J 3 bases, with 16 bases left between them. Germline V gene sequence: CDR1 SGHRS, CDR2 YFSETQ. The chain's CDR3 is CASRDLRGGTDTQYF. Here the CDR3 DNA reads TGCGCCAGCAGGGACCTGAGGGGTGGGACAGATACGCAGTATTTT.

The sample holds a few counts of this clonotype. The chain combines TRBV6-1 with TRBJ2-3, with 9 bases lining up with TRBD2. Germline V gene lookup returns CDR1 MNHNS and CDR2 SASEGT. This CDR3 comprises 15 residues. The trim removed 6 bases at V and 7 bases at J, leaving 11 bases unmatched. Here the CDR3 reads CASSQVAGEINTQYF. Written as DNA, the CDR3 is TGTGCCAGCAGCCAAGTAGCGGGAGAGATAAATACGCAGTATTTT.

The chain joins TRBV5-6 to TRBJ2-7; TRBD2 matches at 11 bases. This CDR3 contains 15 residues. CDR1 is SGHDT and CDR2 is YYEEEE in the germline V gene. J was trimmed by 0 bases and V by 4 bases; bases with no gene match: 3. This CDR3 reads CASSAGLAGSYEQYF. In DNA, the CDR3 is TGTGCCAGCAGCGCCGGACTAGCGGGCTCCTACGAGCAGTACTTC.

This clonotype was seen at least ten times. The J gene is TRBJ2-7, the V gene TRBV9; D may be TRBD1 (6 bases). V was trimmed by 2 bases and J by 2 bases, leaving 11 bases between them. The CDR3 is made up of 14 amino acids. Germline V CDR1 and CDR2: SGDLS, YYNGEE. CDR3 coding DNA: TGTGCCAGCAGCGTCGGGACAACCCCCTACGAGCAGTACTTC. Translating it yields CASSVGTTPYEQYF.

As for this clonotype: The CDR3 ends on some other residue instead of the conserved phenylalanine or tryptophan, so this is likely a read error. The chain links TRBV5-1 to TRBJ2-7; tentative D call: TRBD2 (5 bases). The CDR3 runs 16 residues. Trimming cost V 0 bases and J 0 bases, with 13 bases left between them. Germline CDR1 SGHRS, CDR2 YFSETQ. The CDR3 region has the DNA TGCGCCAGCAGCTTGGGGCTAGCTCCTCTCTCCTACGAGCAGTACTCC. As protein: CASSLGLAPLSYEQYS.

This chain connects TRBV7-2 to TRBJ2-7; 7 nucleotides agree with TRBD2. V trimming: 5 bases; J trimming: 0 bases; junction bases outside the gene matches: 7. Germline CDR1 SGHTA, CDR2 FQGNSA. The CDR3 totals 15 residues. The DNA for the CDR3 is TGTGCCAGCAGCCCAGAACGGGGGGACTCCTACGAGCAGTACTTC. Translation gives CASSPERGDSYEQYF.

This clonotype was counted only a few times. CDR3 in DNA: TGTGCCAGCGGGGACAGGGGGCAGGACACCGGGGAGCTGTTTTTT. Protein sequence: CASGDRGQDTGELFF. This chain uses TRBV28 with TRBJ2-2, with TRBD1 identical over 12 bases. The CDR3 length is 15 residues. The germline V gene encodes CDR1 MDHEN and CDR2 SYDVKM. With 8 bases clipped from V and 3 bases from J, the junction kept 4 bases outside the gene matches.